Shown below are 28 T cell receptor beta chains from a single sample sequenced in a study of cytomegalovirus exposure and HLA in healthy donors (dated by TCRdb to 2015 to 2018). Libraries were built with the immunoSEQ multiplex PCR assay. A mixture of 60 forward primers for TCR Vbeta segments and 13 reverse primers for TCR Jbeta segments was used in the multiplex PCR. Sourced from immuneACCESS, this table was stored by TCRdb with only in-frame sequences that have V and J called. A share of the clones is absent; for the studies checked, an unresolved V gene accounts for under half, and the remainder has no known explanation. For this sample the table gives roughly 150,000 clones, of which over 70% were detected only once. The ten biggest clones cover around 3% of the sample. Sequences were obtained from PBMCs. These receptors originate from a male donor in good health and CMV-seronegative.

This clone was observed a single time. The J gene is TRBJ2-4, the V gene TRBV7-2; 9 positions agree with TRBD2. V was clipped by 1 base and J by 0 bases; unmatched bases: 7. The CDR3 is made up of 18 amino acids. Germline V gene lookup returns CDR1 SGHTA and CDR2 FQGNSA. The CDR3 protein is CASSLVSGLATAKNIQYF. The CDR3 DNA sequence: TGTGCCAGCAGCTTAGTTTCGGGACTAGCCACAGCCAAAAACATTCAGTACTTC.

The chain joins TRBV30 to TRBJ2-5, with 9 bases identical to TRBD1. The CDR3 length is 11 residues. CDR1 and CDR2 from the germline V gene are GTSNPN and SVGIG (reference sequence). J lost 5 bases, V lost 5 bases, and 0 bases had no gene match. CDR3 amino acids: CAWGQGETQYF. The CDR3 DNA reads TGTGCCTGGGGACAGGGGGAGACCCAGTACTTC.

The rearrangement joins TRBV7-3 to TRBJ2-2, with D tentatively TRBD1 (5 bases). V was cut by 4 bases and J by 7 bases, with 7 bases left in between. The CDR3 has 12 amino acids. Germline lookup yields CDR1 SGHTA and CDR2 FQGTGA. The CDR3 nucleotides read TGTGCCAGCAGCTCAGGGAACGGGGAGCTGTTTTTT. Amino acids: CASSSGNGELFF. Together with reference TRBV7-3 and TRBJ2-2, the CDR3 gives the full variable domain: GAGVSQTPSNKVTEKGKYVELRCDPISGHTALYWYRQSLGQGPEFLIYFQGTGAADDSGLPNDRFFAVRPEGSVSTLKIQRTERGDSAVYLCASSSGNGELFFGEGSRLTVL.

This chain connects TRBV12-5 to TRBJ2-2; D is undetermined. Trimming stripped 2 bases from V and 2 bases from J, with 6 bases between. CDR1 LGHNT and CDR2 FRNRAP come from the germline V gene. The CDR3 totals 14 residues. The CDR3 loop is CASGLSLNTGELFF. The CDR3, as DNA: TGTGCTAGTGGTTTGTCCCTAAACACCGGGGAGCTGTTTTTT.

The V call is TRBV2, the J call TRBJ2-5; 13 bases line up with TRBD2. This CDR3 region has 15 residues. Germline loops: CDR1 SNHLY, CDR2 FYNNEI. Trimming took 7 bases from V and 4 from J; bases not matched to a gene: 6. CDR3 bases: TGTGCCAGCACCCGGACTAGCGGGAGTGGAGAGACCCAGTACTTC. As protein: CASTRTSGSGETQYF.

This clone was seen a few times. The V gene is TRBV5-1, the J gene TRBJ2-7, with a possible D match to TRBD1 (6 bases). Trimming shortened V by 4 bases and J by 1 base, and 15 bases separated the two germline ends. This CDR3 comprises 15 residues. Germline assignment: CDR1 SGHRS and CDR2 YFSETQ. The chain's CDR3 is CASSTSQGLSYEQYF. For the CDR3, the DNA is TGCGCCAGCAGCACTTCGCAGGGGCTTTCCTACGAGCAGTACTTC.

This clone was counted between two and nine times. Here the CDR3 DNA reads TGTGCCAGCTCACCGTTGACAGGGGTGACCGGGGAGCTGTTTTTT. Its protein product is CASSPLTGVTGELFF. This rearrangement joins TRBV18 to TRBJ2-2, with 8 bases fitting TRBD1. Germline CDR1 and CDR2: KGHSH and LQKENI. The V gene end was trimmed by 3 bases and the J gene end by 5 bases; junction bases not matched to a gene: 5. This CDR3 comprises 15 residues. Full variable domain (remainder filled in from reference TRBV18 and TRBJ2-2): NAGVMQNPRHLVRRRGQEARLRCSPMKGHSHVYWYRQLPEEGLKFMVYLQKENIIDESGMPKERFSAEFPKEGPSILRIQQVVRGDSAAYFCASSPLTGVTGELFFGEGSRLTVL.

This clone was recorded a few times. Written as DNA, the CDR3 is TGTGCCAGCAGCTCCCCAGGGACTAGCGGGGGCACCAACACCGGGGAGCTGTTTTTT. This sequence encodes CASSSPGTSGGTNTGELFF. The V call is TRBV11-2, the J call TRBJ2-2; 14 positions agree with TRBD2. The V gene's germline CDR1 is SGHAT and CDR2 FQNNGV. The V segment lost 4 bases and the J segment 2 bases; nucleotides outside the gene matches: 9. CDR3 length equals 19 residues.

The rearrangement uses TRBV9 and TRBJ1-6; weak D call: TRBD1 (5 bases). CDR3 length: 15 residues. CDR1 and CDR2 from the germline V gene are SGDLS and YYNGEE. V shed 3 bases and J shed 7 bases, with 14 bases lying between them. CDR3 sequence: CASSAAPGLNSPLHF. CDR3 nucleotides: TGTGCCAGCAGCGCAGCCCCAGGGTTAAATTCACCCCTCCACTTT.

As for this clone: The junction shows a germline mismatch at one end, possibly a read error. The chain is built from TRBV7-9 and TRBJ1-3; the D is unclear. The germline CDR1 and CDR2 sequences are SEHNR and FQNEAQ (reference sequence). The CDR3 consists of 12 residues. In DNA, the CDR3 is TGTTCCAGCAGCACGACAGGAAACACCATATATTTT. Protein product: CSSSTTGNTIYF.

This clone was picked up one time. The chain employs TRBV5-5 and TRBJ2-1, with TRBD2 as a possible D gene (7 bases). The CDR3 runs to 17 residues. Trimming took 1 base from V and 0 from J, leaving 14 bases between them. CDR1 is SGHKS and CDR2 is YYEKEE in the germline V gene (reference sequence). CDR3 in amino acids: CASSLRAGALSYNEQFF. The CDR3 DNA is TGTGCCAGCAGCTTGCGTGCGGGGGCCCTCTCCTACAATGAGCAGTTCTTC. The whole variable domain, remainder taken from reference TRBV5-5 and TRBJ2-1, is DAGVTQSPTHLIKTRGQQVTLRCSPISGHKSVSWYQQVLGQGPQFIFQYYEKEERGRGNFPDRFSARQFPNYSSELNVNALLLGDSALYLCASSLRAGALSYNEQFFGPGTRLTVL.

The chain joins TRBV18 to TRBJ1-2; maybe TRBD1 (6 bases). Per the germline V gene, CDR1 is KGHSH and CDR2 is LQKENI. The germline V and J ends were trimmed by 3 bases and 4 bases, with 12 bases remaining between them. CDR3 length: 14 amino acids. The CDR3, as DNA: TGTGCCAGCTCACCTCCCGGACAGTTCTATGGCTACACCTTC. Its protein is CASSPPGQFYGYTF.

The chain links TRBV2 to TRBJ2-3, with 11 bases lining up with TRBD2. The length of the CDR3 is 18 residues. Unmatched junction bases numbered 8, after V lost 3 bases and J lost 0 bases. Germline-derived CDR1 and CDR2 are SNHLY and FYNNEI. CDR3 loop: CASSDPLAGGSSTDTQYF. The CDR3 nucleotides are TGTGCCAGCAGTGACCCTTTAGCGGGGGGGAGTAGCACAGATACGCAGTATTTT.

The rearrangement links TRBV28 to TRBJ1-2, with 7 bases fitting TRBD1. Germline V CDR1 and CDR2: MDHEN, SYDVKM. Trimming took 7 bases from V and 4 from J; bases not matched to a gene: 12. This CDR3 region has 15 residues. The CDR3 DNA follows: TGTGCCAGCACTTTCTATGACAGGGACGCCTATGGCTACACCTTC. Translated: CASTFYDRDAYGYTF.

J is TRBJ2-5 and V is TRBV5-6; TRBD1 is a possible D gene (5 bases). Trimming took off 4 bases at V and 1 base at J, with 14 bases between the two ends. Germline V CDR1 and CDR2: SGHDT, YYEEEE. This CDR3 spans 15 amino acids. CDR3 protein: CASSHPGSPQETQYF. CDR3 coding DNA: TGTGCCAGCAGCCATCCAGGGTCCCCCCAAGAGACCCAGTACTTC.

This clone occurred a few times. The J gene is TRBJ2-3, the V gene TRBV13; 10 bases are a match to TRBD2. V lost 6 bases to trimming and J lost 2 bases; unmatched junction nucleotides: 17. Germline lookup yields CDR1 PRHDT and CDR2 FYEKMQ (reference sequence). The CDR3 covers 19 residues. CDR3 amino acids: CASSLKGLLAGAITDTQYF. CDR3 coding DNA: TGTGCCAGCAGTCTTAAGGGGCTCCTAGCGGGGGCCATCACAGATACGCAGTATTTT.

In regard to this clone: Sequence at one end of the junction differs from germline and may be a read error. This chain links TRBV7-9 with TRBJ2-1, with 15 bases fitting TRBD2. CDR1 and CDR2 (germline): SEHNR, FQNEAQ (reference sequence). This CDR3 region has 18 residues. The CDR3 reads CSSSPGTSGGSSYNEQFF. The CDR3 DNA sequence: TGTTCCAGCAGCCCAGGGACTAGCGGGGGGAGCTCCTACAATGAGCAGTTCTTC.

CDR3 sequence: CASSLAQGTNEQFF. The CDR3 bases are TGTGCCAGCAGTTTGGCCCAGGGTACGAATGAGCAGTTCTTC. The rearrangement links TRBV28 to TRBJ2-1; D possibly corresponds to TRBD1 (5 bases). Germline CDR1 MDHEN, CDR2 SYDVKM. The CDR3 has 14 amino acids. V dropped 3 bases and J dropped 7 bases, with 13 bases sitting between them.

This clone has a single count. The rearrangement joins TRBV27 to TRBJ2-1; 15 nucleotides line up with TRBD2. The germline gives CDR1 MNHEY, CDR2 SMNVEV (reference sequence). This CDR3 spans 19 amino acids. Losses at the gene ends were 5 bases for V and 2 bases for J; bases not matched to a gene: 10. DNA of the CDR3: TGTGCCAGCAGTATCGGACTAGCGGGAGGGGGAGGGACCTACAATGAGCAGTTCTTC. Protein: CASSIGLAGGGGTYNEQFF.

A few counts support this clone. This chain connects TRBV5-1 to TRBJ2-3; D perhaps matches TRBD2 (5 bases). The CDR3 has 15 residues. Trimming left V 0 bases short and J 6 bases short, with 14 bases between. Looked up from germline, CDR1 is SGHRS and CDR2 is YFSETQ. Here the CDR3 reads CASSLGTLPTDTQYF. CDR3 in DNA: TGCGCCAGCAGCTTGGGGACTTTGCCCACGGATACGCAGTATTTT.

This clone was observed a single time. The rearrangement joins TRBV4-2 to TRBJ2-5; tentative D call: TRBD1 (5 bases). The CDR3 contains 16 residues. Germline CDR1 LGHNA, CDR2 YNFKEQ. V was trimmed by 5 bases and J by 4 bases, leaving 20 bases between them. In DNA, the CDR3 is TGTGCCAGCAGCGGGGCAGGGTCGAATTTGGGAGAGACCCAGTACTTC. Translating it yields CASSGAGSNLGETQYF.

In this sample, this clone turned up a few times. J is TRBJ1-1 and V is TRBV18; D remains unclear. In germline, CDR1 is KGHSH, CDR2 LQKENI. This CDR3 is 16 amino acids long. Trimming took off 3 bases at V and 0 bases at J, with 14 bases between the two ends. Here the CDR3 reads CASSPQHGGMNTEAFF. DNA for the CDR3: TGTGCCAGCTCACCCCAGCACGGCGGAATGAACACTGAAGCTTTCTTT.

This clone has a handful of counts. V gene TRBV6-4 combines with J gene TRBJ1-1, with 7 positions matching TRBD1. Trimming at V came to 6 bases and at J to 2 bases, leaving 6 bases not matched to a gene. The CDR3 runs 14 residues. The germline CDR1 and CDR2 sequences are MRHNA and SNTAGT. The CDR3 DNA sequence: TGTGCCAGCAGCCAGACAGGGACTAACACTGAAGCTTTCTTT. Translation: CASSQTGTNTEAFF.

This clone was seen more than once but under ten times. The genes are TRBV6-5 and TRBJ1-4; no clear D. Germline V lookup: CDR1 MNHEY, CDR2 SVGAGI. Trimming cost V 5 bases and J 4 bases, with 11 bases left between them. This CDR3 comprises 14 residues. The CDR3 sequence: CASSHSYRNEKLFF. The CDR3 DNA reads as TGTGCCAGCAGTCACAGCTACCGTAATGAAAAACTGTTTTTT.

The chain has TRBV28 and TRBJ1-1; 10 nucleotides agree with TRBD1. V lost 6 bases, J lost 8 bases, and 9 bases stayed unmatched. Germline values: CDR1 MDHEN, CDR2 SYDVKM. CDR3 length equals 14 residues. CDR3 sequence: CASSLGQGVGEAFF. The CDR3 nucleotides are TGTGCCAGCAGCCTAGGACAGGGGGTTGGGGAAGCTTTCTTT. The variable domain in full, with the rest retrieved from reference TRBV28 and TRBJ1-1, is DVKVTQSSRYLVKRTGEKVFLECVQDMDHENMFWYRQDPGLGLRLIYFSYDVKMKEKGDIPEGYSVSREKKERFSLILESASTNQTSMYLCASSLGQGVGEAFFGQGTRLTVV.

V is TRBV5-1 and J is TRBJ2-7; maybe TRBD1 (5 bases). Trimming removed 3 bases from V and 0 bases from J, with 10 bases in between. CDR1 is SGHRS and CDR2 is YFSETQ in the germline V gene. The CDR3 consists of 14 residues. CDR3 loop: CASSYWGLSYEQYF. Written as DNA, the CDR3 is TGCGCCAGCAGCTACTGGGGCCTCTCCTACGAGCAGTACTTC.

The chain employs TRBV7-2 and TRBJ2-7; 14 positions match TRBD2. Losses at the gene ends were 7 bases for V and 7 bases for J; bases not matched to a gene: 9. The CDR3 loop spans 15 amino acids. Germline V gene data show CDR1 as SGHTA and CDR2 as FQGNSA. CDR3 amino acids: CASNPQTSGGGEQYF. The DNA of the CDR3 is TGTGCCAGCAACCCACAGACTAGCGGGGGGGGAGAGCAGTACTTC.

This clone was counted a few times. V is TRBV27 and J is TRBJ1-5, with D possibly being TRBD1 (6 bases). Germline loops: CDR1 MNHEY, CDR2 SMNVEV (reference sequence). The CDR3 loop spans 12 amino acids. V was clipped by 5 bases and J by 8 bases, with 10 bases between them. CDR3 DNA: TGTGCCAGCAGTGGGAGGGGGGAGCCCCAGCATTTT. This sequence encodes CASSGRGEPQHF.